A single sample gave rise to the 32 T cell receptor beta chains below, sequenced in a study of regulatory and conventional T cells in RAG deficiency. Profiling relied on immunoSEQ multiplex PCR, and the TCRdb table lists in-frame clones only, not all of them. Of 8,000 or so clones listed, approximately 93% are singletons. The sorted regulatory T cells were CD4+, CD25-high and CD127-low, with genomic DNA sequenced. This sample was also put to use in a study of regulatory T cells. Turning to that study: Amplification used 52 TRBV primers and 13 TRBJ primers.

The sequenced material came from CD127- CD25+ CD4+ Tregs sorted from blood. All receptors come from a human donor in good health.

The CDR3 DNA reads TGCGCCAGCGGAGGGTTCTTATACGGCTACACCTTC. This encodes CASGGFLYGYTF. This sequence joins TRBV10-1 and TRBJ1-2; D call uncertain. This CDR3 is built from 12 residues. Germline V gene sequence: CDR1 WNHNN, CDR2 SYGVQD (reference sequence). Trimming removed 8 bases from V and 8 bases from J, with 15 bases in between.

The rearrangement uses TRBV15 and TRBJ2-2, with TRBD1 as a possible D gene (6 bases). V was pared by 2 bases and J by 2 bases, with 12 bases between. CDR1 is LNHNV, CDR2 YYDKDF, per germline (reference sequence). The CDR3 covers 16 residues. CDR3 sequence reads: CATSRRQAVNTGELFF. CDR3 bases: TGTGCCACCAGCAGACGACAGGCCGTAAACACCGGGGAGCTGTTTTTT.

This clone was observed a few times. The genes are TRBV11-2 and TRBJ1-1; D is undetermined. Germline assignment: CDR1 SGHAT and CDR2 FQNNGV. The CDR3 loop spans 14 amino acids. V gave up 2 bases and J gave up 2 bases, with 9 bases separating them. CDR3 region: CASSLRGGNTEAFF. The CDR3 nucleotides read TGTGCCAGCAGCTTAAGAGGCGGAAACACTGAAGCTTTCTTT.

The CDR3 sequence: CASSPQGAMNTEAFF. The CDR3 nucleotides are TGTGCCAGCTCACCGCAGGGGGCTATGAACACTGAAGCTTTCTTT. The chain links TRBV18 to TRBJ1-1, with 8 bases aligning to TRBD1. The length of the CDR3 is 15 residues. CDR1 KGHSH and CDR2 LQKENI come from the germline V gene. V lost 3 bases to trimming and J lost 0 bases; unmatched junction nucleotides: 3.

The chain links TRBV5-4 to TRBJ1-2, with 7 bases fitting TRBD1. The germline V gene encodes CDR1 SGHNT and CDR2 YYREEE (reference sequence). There are 15 residues in the CDR3. The junction had 9 bases not matched to a gene; V was cut back by 3 bases and J by 4 bases. DNA of the CDR3: TGTGCCAGCAGCTCCGGATATCAGGGGGTCTATGGCTACACCTTC. Encoded protein: CASSSGYQGVYGYTF.

The chain is built from TRBV7-8 and TRBJ2-3; 7 bases line up with TRBD2. CDR1 is SGHVS and CDR2 is FQNEAQ in the germline V gene. The CDR3 sequence is 15 residues long. The junction had 1 base not matched to a gene; V was cut back by 1 base and J by 0 bases. This chain's CDR3 is CASSLGGLSTDTQYF. Written as DNA, the CDR3 is TGTGCCAGCAGCTTAGGGGGACTAAGCACAGATACGCAGTATTTT. The full variable domain, its missing parts supplied by reference TRBV7-8 and TRBJ2-3, is GAGVSQSPRYKVAKRGQDVALRCDPISGHVSLFWYQQALGQGPEFLTYFQNEAQLDKSGLPSDRFFAERPEGSVSTLKIQRTQQEDSAVYLCASSLGGLSTDTQYFGPGTRLTVL.

The chain couples TRBV5-4 to TRBJ1-2; the D is unclear. Germline V lookup: CDR1 SGHNT, CDR2 YYREEE (reference sequence). This CDR3 contains 15 residues. V dropped 0 bases and J dropped 0 bases, with 9 bases sitting between them. The CDR3 here is CASSLEARANYGYTF. Written as DNA, the CDR3 is TGTGCCAGCAGCTTGGAGGCTAGAGCTAACTATGGCTACACCTTC.

V gene TRBV2 combines with J gene TRBJ2-7, with D perhaps TRBD2 (5 bases). Trimming took off 6 bases at V and 2 bases at J, with 8 bases between the two ends. Germline V CDR1 and CDR2: SNHLY, FYNNEI. This CDR3 comprises 12 residues. CDR3 amino acids: CASRKTTYEQYF. The CDR3 DNA reads as TGTGCCAGCAGAAAGACTACCTACGAGCAGTACTTC.

The V and J genes are TRBV6-1 and TRBJ2-5, with 11 bases that match TRBD2. The CDR3 sequence is 16 residues long. J was trimmed by 5 bases and V by 1 base; bases with no gene match: 6. From germline, CDR1 is MNHNS and CDR2 SASEGT. The CDR3 DNA sequence: TGTGCCAGCAGTGAAGGCACAATAGCGGGAGGGGAGACCCAGTACTTC. This encodes CASSEGTIAGGETQYF.

The V and J genes are TRBV10-3 and TRBJ2-7; 7 bases are shared with TRBD1. With 8 bases clipped from V and 0 bases from J, the junction kept 10 bases outside the gene matches. CDR3 length equals 15 residues. Germline V gene sequence: CDR1 ENHRY, CDR2 SYGVKD. The chain's CDR3 is CAIGKQGPSSYEQYF. CDR3 DNA: TGTGCCATCGGCAAACAGGGGCCTTCCTCCTACGAGCAGTACTTC.

The rearrangement joins TRBV5-1 to TRBJ2-3, with a weak D call TRBD2 (5 bases). Germline V CDR1 and CDR2: SGHRS, YFSETQ. There are 14 residues in the CDR3. V was clipped by 3 bases and J by 2 bases, with 10 bases between them. The CDR3, as DNA: TGCGCCAGCAGCTACAGCGGAAACACAGATACGCAGTATTTT. Protein sequence: CASSYSGNTDTQYF.

The gene calls are TRBV30 and TRBJ2-5; the D gene is possibly TRBD2 (5 bases). Per germline, CDR1 GTSNPN and CDR2 SVGIG (reference sequence). V dropped 2 bases and J dropped 2 bases, with 12 bases sitting between them. The length of the CDR3 is 14 residues. CDR3 DNA sequence: TGTGCCTGGAGTTTTGGCGGGTTTCAAGAGACCCAGTACTTC. It codes for CAWSFGGFQETQYF.

The chain recombines TRBV5-1 with TRBJ2-6; D perhaps matches TRBD1 (5 bases). From germline, CDR1 is SGHRS and CDR2 YFSETQ. The length of the CDR3 is 16 residues. Trimming removed 0 bases at V and 3 bases at J, with 10 bases between. CDR3 residues: CASSLVQGGGANVLTF. The CDR3 nucleotides are TGCGCCAGCAGCTTGGTTCAGGGCGGTGGGGCCAACGTCCTGACTTTC. Combining the CDR3 with reference TRBV5-1 and TRBJ2-6 gives the whole variable domain KAGVTQTPRYLIKTRGQQVTLSCSPISGHRSVSWYQQTPGQGLQFLFEYFSETQRNKGNFPGRFSGRQFSNSRSEMNVSTLELGDSALYLCASSLVQGGGANVLTFGAGSRLTVL.

V is TRBV11-2 and J is TRBJ1-1; tentatively, D is TRBD1 (5 bases). V dropped 5 bases and J dropped 5 bases, with 12 bases sitting between them. Germline lookup yields CDR1 SGHAT and CDR2 FQNNGV. CDR3 length: 13 amino acids. CDR3 bases: TGTGCCAGCAGCGTATGGGGGGGGACTGAAGCTTTCTTT. Translating gives CASSVWGGTEAFF.

This rearrangement joins TRBV19 to TRBJ1-2; weak D call: TRBD1 (5 bases). Germline CDR1 is LNHDA and CDR2 is SQIVND (reference sequence). The CDR3 spans 13 residues. V was trimmed by 10 bases and J by 2 bases, leaving 14 bases between them. In DNA form, the CDR3 reads TGTGCCACCAGACCGGACACGAACTATGGCTACACCTTC. Translated: CATRPDTNYGYTF.

The chain joins TRBV6-5 to TRBJ1-4; D perhaps matches TRBD1 (6 bases). The V end lost 5 bases, the J end lost 7 bases, and 17 bases lay between the germline ends. The germline V gene encodes CDR1 MNHEY and CDR2 SVGAGI. This CDR3 region has 15 residues. CDR3 DNA: TGTGCCAGCAGTGTAACAGGGTCGGGGAGTGAAAAACTGTTTTTT. Its protein product is CASSVTGSGSEKLFF.

V gene TRBV5-1 combines with J gene TRBJ2-1, with 8 bases identical to TRBD1. The CDR3 is 15 amino acids. Trimming took 6 bases from V and 5 from J; bases not matched to a gene: 10. CDR1 and CDR2 (germline): SGHRS, YFSETQ. CDR3 amino acids: CASTSGGAGNNEQFF. The CDR3 DNA sequence: TGCGCCAGCACCTCAGGGGGCGCAGGAAACAATGAGCAGTTCTTC. Looking up the rest from reference TRBV5-1 and TRBJ2-1 gives the full variable domain: KAGVTQTPRYLIKTRGQQVTLSCSPISGHRSVSWYQQTPGQGLQFLFEYFSETQRNKGNFPGRFSGRQFSNSRSEMNVSTLELGDSALYLCASTSGGAGNNEQFFGPGTRLTVL.

CDR3 coding DNA: TGTGCCAGCAGAAAAACGGGAATCTTCCAAGAGACCCAGTACTTC. Encoded protein: CASRKTGIFQETQYF. V is TRBV6-5 and J is TRBJ2-5, with D perhaps matching TRBD2 (5 bases). Per germline, CDR1 MNHEY and CDR2 SVGAGI. The CDR3 extends over 15 amino acids. V was trimmed by 6 bases and J by 1 base, leaving 15 bases between them.

The chain couples TRBV5-1 to TRBJ2-3; 9 nucleotides align to TRBD1. In germline, CDR1 is SGHRS, CDR2 YFSETQ. The V and J ends lost 4 bases and 4 bases, in that order; junction bases with no gene match: 7. This CDR3 is 15 amino acids long. CDR3 sequence: CASSLTGGRADTQYF. The CDR3 coding sequence is TGCGCCAGCAGCCTTACAGGGGGCCGGGCAGATACGCAGTATTTT.

Notes on this clone: Compared with germline, one end of the junction differs, possibly owing to a read error. This chain links TRBV5-5 with TRBJ2-7, with TRBD2 matching 11 bases. Germline CDR1 SGHKS, CDR2 YYEKEE (reference sequence). The CDR3 spans 14 residues. As DNA, the CDR3 is TGTGCCAGCAGTTTGGGACTAGCGGATTACGAGCAGTACTTC. This translates into CASSLGLADYEQYF.

The J gene is TRBJ1-4, the V gene TRBV14; D call uncertain. The CDR3 covers 15 residues. Trimming removed 1 base from V and 3 bases from J, with 9 bases in between. Germline V lookup: CDR1 SGHDN, CDR2 FVKESK. DNA of the CDR3: TGTGCCAGCAGCCAAGTCGCCAGGCCTAATGAAAAACTGTTTTTT. Its protein is CASSQVARPNEKLFF.

The CDR3 reads CASSSTSGGHNEQFF. The CDR3, as DNA: TGCGCCAGCAGCTCTACTAGCGGGGGTCACAATGAGCAGTTCTTC. The rearrangement joins TRBV5-1 to TRBJ2-1; TRBD2 aligns across 11 bases. Germline CDR1 reads SGHRS; CDR2 reads YFSETQ. This CDR3 has 15 amino acids. V trimming: 3 bases; J trimming: 5 bases; junction bases outside the gene matches: 4.

The chain recombines TRBV5-1 with TRBJ2-2; D gene uncertain. The CDR3 contains 14 residues. Germline V gene data show CDR1 as SGHRS and CDR2 as YFSETQ. Trimming removed 0 bases at V and 1 base at J, with 4 bases between. The CDR3 bases are TGCGCCAGCAGCTTGGGTCAGAACACCGGGGAGCTGTTTTTT. Translation gives CASSLGQNTGELFF.

The V call is TRBV5-1, the J call TRBJ2-2; TRBD1 agrees at 7 bases. This CDR3 contains 15 residues. V trimming: 4 bases; J trimming: 1 base; junction bases outside the gene matches: 4. Germline values: CDR1 SGHRS, CDR2 YFSETQ. The CDR3 DNA reads as TGCGCCAGCAGCCCGGGACAGCTGAACACCGGGGAGCTGTTTTTT. This translates into CASSPGQLNTGELFF.

The chain uses TRBV5-1 and TRBJ1-2; no reliable D call. From germline, CDR1 is SGHRS and CDR2 YFSETQ. V dropped 0 bases and J dropped 4 bases, with 7 bases sitting between them. The CDR3 consists of 13 residues. CDR3 sequence: CASSLEEFYGYTF. The DNA for the CDR3 is TGCGCCAGCAGCTTGGAGGAGTTCTATGGCTACACCTTC. Full variable domain (missing parts from reference TRBV5-1 and TRBJ1-2): KAGVTQTPRYLIKTRGQQVTLSCSPISGHRSVSWYQQTPGQGLQFLFEYFSETQRNKGNFPGRFSGRQFSNSRSEMNVSTLELGDSALYLCASSLEEFYGYTFGSGTRLTVV.

This chain's CDR3 is CASGLWDRLTGRETQYF. CDR3 DNA sequence: TGTGCTAGTGGTTTATGGGACAGGCTAACCGGCAGAGAGACCCAGTACTTC. The V gene is TRBV12-5, the J gene TRBJ2-5; 8 bases match TRBD1. This CDR3 region has 17 residues. Germline V gene data show CDR1 as LGHNT and CDR2 as FRNRAP. With V trimmed by 3 bases and J by 4 bases, 13 bases remained unmatched.

This chain links TRBV2 with TRBJ1-3, with unresolved D. Looked up from germline, CDR1 is SNHLY and CDR2 is FYNNEI. The length of the CDR3 is 15 residues. Trimming shortened V by 6 bases and J by 4 bases, and 16 bases separated the two germline ends. The CDR3 nucleotides are TGTGCCAGCAGAAAAGAAACGGGATTAGGAAACACCATATATTTT. It specifies CASRKETGLGNTIYF.

The chain joins TRBV9 to TRBJ1-2, with D possibly being TRBD1 (6 bases). The V end was cut by 3 bases, the J end by 8 bases, with 14 bases between. This CDR3 contains 13 residues. Germline CDR1 and CDR2: SGDLS and YYNGEE. The CDR3 reads CASSAQGDYGYTF. CDR3 coding DNA: TGTGCCAGCAGCGCACAGGGCGATTACGGCTACACCTTC.

The chain is built from TRBV7-6 and TRBJ2-7, with 7 nucleotides matching TRBD1. Germline CDR1 reads SGHVS; CDR2 reads FNYEAQ. This CDR3 region has 12 residues. With 7 bases clipped from V and 4 bases from J, the junction kept 4 bases outside the gene matches. DNA of the CDR3: TGTGCCAGCACCCAGACAGGGTACGAGCAGTACTTC. Protein: CASTQTGYEQYF.

V is TRBV4-2 and J is TRBJ2-1; 10 positions agree with TRBD2. The ends lost 4 bases at V and 6 bases at J; junction bases unmatched: 9. CDR3 length: 16 residues. CDR1 is LGHNA, CDR2 YNFKEQ, per germline. CDR3 residues: CASSPESGGAGNEQFF. CDR3 DNA sequence: TGTGCCAGCAGCCCAGAGAGCGGGGGGGCTGGCAATGAGCAGTTCTTC.

The chain uses TRBV29-1 and TRBJ2-1; 7 positions agree with TRBD1. V shed 4 bases and J 2 bases; nucleotides not matched to a gene: 11. Germline V gene lookup returns CDR1 SQVTM and CDR2 ANQGSEA. This CDR3 has 16 residues. In DNA form, the CDR3 reads TGCAGCGTTGTTTCCGTACAGGGGAAAACCTACAATGAGCAGTTCTTC. Its translation is CSVVSVQGKTYNEQFF.

The chain recombines TRBV4-3 with TRBJ2-1; 11 bases match TRBD2. V was pared by 0 bases and J by 2 bases, with 3 bases of the junction left unmatched. CDR1 and CDR2 (germline): LGHNA, YSLEER. The CDR3 covers 17 residues. As DNA, the CDR3 is TGCGCCAGCAGCCAAGATTTGGGACTAGCGGCCTACAATGAGCAGTTCTTC. Its translation: CASSQDLGLAAYNEQFF.